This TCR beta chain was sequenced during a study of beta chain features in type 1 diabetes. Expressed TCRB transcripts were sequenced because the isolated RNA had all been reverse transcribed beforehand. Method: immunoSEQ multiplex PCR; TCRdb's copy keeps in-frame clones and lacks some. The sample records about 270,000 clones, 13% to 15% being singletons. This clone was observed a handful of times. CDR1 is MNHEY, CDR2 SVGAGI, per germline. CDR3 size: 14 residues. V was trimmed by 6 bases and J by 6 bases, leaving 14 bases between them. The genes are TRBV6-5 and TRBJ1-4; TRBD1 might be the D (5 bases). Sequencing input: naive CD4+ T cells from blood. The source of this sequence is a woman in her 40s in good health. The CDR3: CASSPRGFYEKLFF. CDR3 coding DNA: TGTGCCAGCAGCCCCCGGGGGTTCTATGAAAAACTGTTTTTT.